The rows below give T cell receptor beta chains drawn from one sample of a study of shared clonotypes between healthy human individuals. Sequenced by immunoSEQ multiplex PCR; TCRdb stores in-frame clones only, minus some. Of about 380,000 clones listed, approximately 96% are singletons. Material for sequencing was memory CD8+ T cells sorted from blood. These TCRs come from a man aged 30 to 45 in good health. CDR3s leave out the opening cysteine and the closing phenylalanine or tryptophan. Fields, in order: clone size, J gene, V gene, CDR3 protein. For some rows the clone size is stated as once, few or many, or as a class when expanded; others skip it.

abundance: .; j_gene: TRBJ1-5; v_gene: TRBV7-8; CDR3aa: ASSLLPGYSNQPQH
abundance: .; j_gene: TRBJ1-6; v_gene: TRBV5-6; CDR3aa: ASSLLGDSPLH
abundance: .; j_gene: TRBJ2-3; v_gene: TRBV6-6; CDR3aa: ASSYKAGGRDGTQY
abundance: .; j_gene: TRBJ1-5; v_gene: TRBV2; CDR3aa: ASSKDGFNQPQH
abundance: .; j_gene: TRBJ2-3; v_gene: TRBV5-1; CDR3aa: ASSLGRSDTQY
abundance: once; j_gene: TRBJ2-1; v_gene: TRBV7-3; CDR3aa: ASSLTGGNSYNEQF
abundance: .; j_gene: TRBJ2-5; v_gene: TRBV28; CDR3aa: ASSFLGRQETQY
abundance: .; j_gene: TRBJ2-3; v_gene: TRBV4-1; CDR3aa: ASSQEPGGTDTQY
abundance: .; j_gene: TRBJ2-3; v_gene: TRBV19; CDR3aa: ASSPSTSGRPDTQY
abundance: .; j_gene: TRBJ2-1; v_gene: TRBV19; CDR3aa: ASSMTFNEQF
abundance: .; j_gene: TRBJ2-1; v_gene: TRBV7-9; CDR3aa: ASSISRAGGYNEQF
abundance: once; j_gene: TRBJ2-7; v_gene: TRBV10-3; CDR3aa: AISGLAGGPTPNEQY
abundance: once; j_gene: TRBJ2-3; v_gene: TRBV7-9; CDR3aa: ASSFSGSMADTQY
abundance: once; j_gene: TRBJ2-3; v_gene: TRBV4-2; CDR3aa: ASSQEGTDTQY
abundance: .; j_gene: TRBJ2-3; v_gene: TRBV6-1; CDR3aa: ASSFRVGTDTQY
abundance: .; j_gene: TRBJ2-7; v_gene: TRBV5-1; CDR3aa: ASSLAPSDRRGTYEQY
abundance: .; j_gene: TRBJ1-1; v_gene: TRBV6-5; CDR3aa: ASRWTKNTEAF
abundance: .; j_gene: TRBJ1-1; v_gene: TRBV29-1; CDR3aa: SVEGKKGGITEAF
abundance: .; j_gene: TRBJ2-7; v_gene: TRBV5-8; CDR3aa: ASSLANRGFAYEQY
abundance: .; j_gene: TRBJ2-3; v_gene: TRBV5-1; CDR3aa: ASSLGAGDPADTQY
abundance: .; j_gene: TRBJ2-7; v_gene: TRBV18; CDR3aa: ASSTGQGAYEQY
abundance: .; j_gene: TRBJ2-1; v_gene: TRBV14; CDR3aa: ASSQVLARGNEQF
abundance: once; j_gene: TRBJ1-5; v_gene: TRBV6-1; CDR3aa: ASSERSYQPQH